The TCR beta chain under discussion was sequenced for a study of graft-versus-host responses after intestinal transplantation. Overall study findings and caveats: Recipient-marrow GvH clones were detected, some having first appeared in ileum or blood.

V was clipped by 5 bases and J by 0 bases, with 13 bases between them. CDR3 length equals 15 residues. Germline V gene sequence: CDR1 SNHLY, CDR2 FYNNEI. Generated by immunoSEQ multiplex PCR, the TCRdb table keeps only in-frame clones and is missing some. The sample yields about 97,000 clones, roughly 91% seen once. In the case of this clone: Its antigen remains unknown.

The chain is built from TRBV2 and TRBJ1-2; possible D gene TRBD1, 6 bases. The receptor was isolated from a human donor who was the organ donor for an intestinal transplant. The sample was unstimulated CD4+ T cells sorted from spleen or lymph node cells, taken before transplant. Here the CDR3 reads CASSPQQGTNYGYTF. The CDR3 DNA is TGTGCCAGCAGTCCCCAACAGGGAACTAACTATGGCTACACCTTC.